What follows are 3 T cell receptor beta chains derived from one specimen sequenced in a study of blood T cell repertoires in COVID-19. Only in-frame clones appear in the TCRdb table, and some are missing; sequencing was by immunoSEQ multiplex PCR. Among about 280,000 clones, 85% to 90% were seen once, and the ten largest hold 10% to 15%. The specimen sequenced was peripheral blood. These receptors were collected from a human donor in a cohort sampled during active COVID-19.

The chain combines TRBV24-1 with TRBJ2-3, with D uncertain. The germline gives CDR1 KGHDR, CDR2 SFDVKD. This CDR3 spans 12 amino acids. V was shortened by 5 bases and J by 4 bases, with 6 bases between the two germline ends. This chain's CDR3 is CATSAGSDTQYF. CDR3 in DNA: TGTGCCACCAGTGCCGGTTCAGATACGCAGTATTTT.

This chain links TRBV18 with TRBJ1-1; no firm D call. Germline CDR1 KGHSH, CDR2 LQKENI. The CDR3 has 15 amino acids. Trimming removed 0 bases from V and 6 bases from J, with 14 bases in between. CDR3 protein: CASSPPVGVRAEAFF. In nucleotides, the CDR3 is TGTGCCAGCTCACCACCGGTTGGAGTACGGGCTGAAGCTTTCTTT.

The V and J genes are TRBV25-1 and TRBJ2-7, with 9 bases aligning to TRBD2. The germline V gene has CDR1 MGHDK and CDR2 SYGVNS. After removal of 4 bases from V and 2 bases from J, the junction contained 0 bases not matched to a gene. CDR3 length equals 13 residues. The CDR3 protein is CASSVAGAYEQYF. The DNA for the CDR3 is TGTGCCAGCAGTGTAGCGGGAGCCTACGAGCAGTACTTC.